The 9 T cell receptor beta chains below were found in one sample sequenced in a study of shared clonotypes between healthy human individuals. TCRdb's copy holds only in-frame clones and misses some; the assay was immunoSEQ multiplex PCR. This sample has 2 million to 2.5 million clones, with 80% to 95% found just once. Material for sequencing was naive CD4+ T cells from PBMCs. Subset in this sample: CD45RA+ positively selected. The receptor source for this set is a man aged 18 to 35 in good health. Some clones in this sample may be carry-over from other donors' samples.

This clone was seen just once. The chain couples TRBV19 to TRBJ1-1; TRBD1 aligns across 9 bases. The V gene's germline CDR1 is LNHDA and CDR2 SQIVND (reference sequence). The CDR3 has 14 residues. Trimming took 6 bases from V and 6 from J; bases not matched to a gene: 8. The CDR3 DNA is TGTGCCAGTAGCCCACAGGGGGCAGGGGCTGAAGCTTTCTTT. It codes for CASSPQGAGAEAFF.

The J gene is TRBJ1-2, the V gene TRBV19, with a tentative D call TRBD1 (5 bases). Germline-derived CDR1 and CDR2 are LNHDA and SQIVND (reference sequence). The CDR3 has 11 residues. V dropped 6 bases and J dropped 7 bases, with 9 bases sitting between them. In nucleotides, the CDR3 is TGTGCCAGTAGGGGGACTGCTGGCTACACCTTC. It translates to CASRGTAGYTF.

The CDR3 region is CASSQGGTSGTLSFF. CDR3 nucleotides: TGCGCCAGCAGCCAAGGGGGGACTAGCGGGACCCTATCGTTCTTC. The gene calls are TRBV4-1 and TRBJ2-1, with 13 bases that match TRBD2. Losses at the gene ends were 1 base for V and 15 bases for J; bases not matched to a gene: 9. The CDR3 totals 15 residues. Per the germline V gene, CDR1 is MGHRA and CDR2 is YSYEKL.

V and J are TRBV19 and TRBJ2-6, with D possibly called TRBD1 or TRBD2 (5 bases each). Trimming shortened V by 10 bases and J by 1 base, and 17 bases separated the two germline ends. CDR3 length: 16 residues. CDR1 and CDR2 from the germline V gene are LNHDA and SQIVND (reference sequence). CDR3 bases: TGTGCCACGGCCGGGACGGCCTATTCTGGGGCCAACGTCCTGACTTTC. This translates into CATAGTAYSGANVLTF.

The genes are TRBV5-4 and TRBJ2-3; 8 bases fit TRBD2. Germline V gene data show CDR1 as SGHNT and CDR2 as YYREEE (reference sequence). This CDR3 comprises 14 residues. The trim removed 5 bases at V and 4 bases at J, leaving 6 bases unmatched. The DNA of the CDR3 is TGTGCCAGCAGAGCAGCGGGAGTATCAGATACGCAGTATTTT. Amino acid sequence: CASRAAGVSDTQYF.

In this sample, this clone turned up once. The genes are TRBV7-3 and TRBJ1-1; D not resolved. The CDR3 is made up of 15 amino acids. The ends were cut back, 1 base at V and 1 base at J, with 10 bases in the middle. CDR1 is SGHTA and CDR2 is FQGTGA in the germline V gene. The CDR3 region has the DNA TGTGCCAGCAGCTTAAATGGAGATGGGAACACTGAAGCTTTCTTT. Its translation: CASSLNGDGNTEAFF.

With regard to this clone: This same CDR3 is encoded by further DNA sequences in the sample. The rearrangement joins TRBV25-1 to TRBJ2-3; D unresolved. Looked up from germline, CDR1 is MGHDK and CDR2 is SYGVNS. Between the trimmed V and J ends, which lost 4 bases and 2 bases, there was a span of 10 bases. This CDR3 has 14 residues. The CDR3 DNA follows: TGTGCCAGCAGTGCCCCGCGAGACACAGATACGCAGTATTTT. Protein sequence: CASSAPRDTDTQYF.

V usage is TRBV5-5 and J usage is TRBJ2-7; 7 nucleotides match TRBD1. V dropped 0 bases and J dropped 3; count of bases not matched to a gene: 3. Germline-derived CDR1 and CDR2 are SGHKS and YYEKEE (reference sequence). The length of the CDR3 is 14 residues. This chain's CDR3 is CASSLVGGGYEQYF. CDR3 nucleotide sequence: TGTGCCAGCAGCTTGGTAGGGGGCGGCTACGAGCAGTACTTC.

The chain links TRBV9 to TRBJ1-5; TRBD1 is a possible D gene (6 bases). The CDR3 extends over 15 amino acids. The ends were cut back, 4 bases at V and 4 bases at J, with 15 bases in the middle. Germline V lookup: CDR1 SGDLS, CDR2 YYNGEE. The CDR3 nucleotides are TGTGCCAGCAGCCCACACAGGGAGGTTAATCAGCCCCAGCATTTT. The encoded protein is CASSPHREVNQPQHF.